One and the same sample provided the 31 T cell receptor beta chains below, sequenced in a study of T cells after posttransplantation cyclophosphamide. Busulfan-fludarabine conditioning, marrow transplant, and cyclophosphamide on days +3 and +4 were administered. Only in-frame clones appear in the TCRdb table, and some are missing; sequencing was by immunoSEQ multiplex PCR. Sampling found approximately 6,000 clones, none seen once. Here the sequenced sample was PBMCs, taken after allogeneic stem cell transplant with posttransplant cyclophosphamide. The receptors shown here come from a male patient in his sixties or seventies who received an allogeneic stem cell transplant from a related donor, was CMV-positive, and had no GVHD. Some of these T cells may belong to the graft donor.

This clone was observed a few times. The chain joins TRBV6-1 to TRBJ1-2; TRBD1 is a possible D gene (6 bases). CDR3 length equals 15 residues. Germline CDR1 reads MNHNS; CDR2 reads SASEGT. Deletions cut 6 bases from V and 7 bases from J, with 21 bases between. The CDR3 sequence: CASRGGRAGLSGYTF. CDR3 DNA sequence: TGTGCCAGCAGGGGGGGGCGGGCAGGGTTGAGTGGCTACACCTTC.

This clone was seen only a few times. CDR3 amino acids: CASSLRVSGANVLTF. As DNA, the CDR3 is TGTGCCAGCAGTCTCAGGGTCTCTGGGGCCAACGTCCTGACTTTC. J is TRBJ2-6 and V is TRBV6-5, with a tentative D call TRBD1 (5 bases). From germline, CDR1 is MNHEY and CDR2 SVGAGI. V dropped 5 bases and J dropped 0 bases, with 8 bases sitting between them. The CDR3 contains 15 residues.

In this sample, this clone turned up many times. The V and J genes are TRBV6-1 and TRBJ2-2; D not resolved. Germline assignment: CDR1 MNHNS and CDR2 SASEGT. The CDR3 sequence is 15 residues long. The V end lost 8 bases, the J end lost 3 bases, and 16 bases lay between the germline ends. The CDR3 here is CASGRLLADTGELFF. DNA of the CDR3: TGTGCCAGCGGCAGATTGCTGGCAGACACCGGGGAGCTGTTTTTT.

This clone has ten or more counts. V usage is TRBV19 and J usage is TRBJ1-4; D perhaps matches TRBD1 (6 bases). V lost 7 bases and J lost 0, with 15 bases in between. CDR3 size: 16 residues. Per the germline V gene, CDR1 is LNHDA and CDR2 is SQIVND (reference sequence). The CDR3: CASTTTGRATNEKLFF. The CDR3 DNA reads as TGTGCCAGTACCACAACAGGGAGGGCAACTAATGAAAAACTGTTTTTT.

This clone was counted at least ten times. The chain couples TRBV2 to TRBJ2-7; TRBD1 matches at 9 bases. Trimming at V came to 5 bases and at J to 6 bases, leaving 11 bases not matched to a gene. The germline V gene has CDR1 SNHLY and CDR2 FYNNEI. The CDR3 covers 15 residues. CDR3 in DNA: TGTGCCAGCAGTTCCCGCGACAGGGGGATTCTCGAGCAGTACTTC. Amino acids: CASSSRDRGILEQYF.

This clone was seen repeatedly, ten times or more. V and J are TRBV28 and TRBJ2-7; tentative D call: TRBD2 (6 bases). CDR3 length: 13 amino acids. CDR1 is MDHEN, CDR2 SYDVKM, per germline. Trimming removed 3 bases at V and 8 bases at J, with 14 bases between. The CDR3, as DNA: TGTGCCAGCAGTTTTTTCGGGGGTGGCAAGCAGTACTTC. Amino acid sequence: CASSFFGGGKQYF.

Ten or more counts support this clone. The chain recombines TRBV10-3 with TRBJ2-7; D perhaps matches TRBD1 (5 bases). The germline gives CDR1 ENHRY, CDR2 SYGVKD. With 6 bases removed from V and 2 bases from J, the gap between germline ends came to 8 bases. The CDR3 runs 12 residues. The CDR3 spells CAIRGDPYEQYF. DNA for the CDR3: TGTGCCATCAGAGGGGATCCCTACGAGCAGTACTTC.

This clone was found a few times. The J gene is TRBJ1-2, the V gene TRBV28; possibly TRBD1 for D (5 bases). The CDR3 contains 11 residues. Germline V gives CDR1 MDHEN, CDR2 SYDVKM. V was shortened by 3 bases and J by 11 bases, with 10 bases between the two germline ends. This CDR3 is CASSLEGKYTF. CDR3 nucleotides: TGTGCCAGCAGTTTGGAGGGGAAGTACACCTTC.

This clone was recorded at least ten times. The gene calls are TRBV19 and TRBJ2-5; a weak D match, TRBD1 (6 bases). The J call may be mistaken, given a closer DNA end match to TRBJ2-7. The CDR3 sequence is 14 residues long. Germline V gene lookup returns CDR1 LNHDA and CDR2 SQIVND (reference sequence). CDR3 nucleotide sequence: TGTGCCAGTAGTACACCGGGACAAAACTACGAGCAGTACTTC. It translates to CASSTPGQNYEQYF.

This clone was seen ten or more times. The V call is TRBV6-5, the J call TRBJ1-1, with D unclear. Between the trimmed V and J ends, which lost 1 base and 6 bases, there was a span of 15 bases. Germline V gene data show CDR1 as MNHEY and CDR2 as SVGAGI. The CDR3 length is 15 residues. The CDR3 DNA reads TGTGCCAGCAGTTACTTCCCCCCCGGGGAGCCTGAAGCTTTCTTT. This gives the protein CASSYFPPGEPEAFF.

The V call is TRBV5-5, the J call TRBJ1-1, with unresolved D. CDR1 SGHKS and CDR2 YYEKEE come from the germline V gene (reference sequence). Deletions cut 0 bases from V and 6 bases from J, with 12 bases between. This CDR3 spans 14 amino acids. The CDR3, as DNA: TGTGCCAGCAGCTTGGAAGACTGGGTCCCTGAAGCTTTCTTT. This encodes CASSLEDWVPEAFF.

The chain carries TRBV18 and TRBJ2-7; D perhaps matches TRBD2 (6 bases). Germline-derived CDR1 and CDR2 are KGHSH and LQKENI. The CDR3 consists of 14 residues. The V gene lost 3 bases and the J gene lost 7 bases, with 16 bases spanning the gap. The CDR3, as DNA: TGTGCCAGCTCACCTAGCGGCTTAACGGGAGAGCAGTACTTC. This codes for CASSPSGLTGEQYF. The variable domain in full, completed from reference TRBV18 and TRBJ2-7, reads NAGVMQNPRHLVRRRGQEARLRCSPMKGHSHVYWYRQLPEEGLKFMVYLQKENIIDESGMPKERFSAEFPKEGPSILRIQQVVRGDSAAYFCASSPSGLTGEQYFGPGTRLTVT.

This clone was seen repeatedly, ten times or more. This chain links TRBV4-1 with TRBJ2-7, with 8 positions matching TRBD1. CDR1 MGHRA and CDR2 YSYEKL come from the germline V gene. V shed 3 bases and J 4 bases; nucleotides not matched to a gene: 2. The CDR3 has 13 residues. CDR3: CASSHGQGYEQYF. In nucleotides, the CDR3 is TGCGCCAGCAGCCACGGACAGGGTTACGAGCAGTACTTC.

The sample holds many counts of this clone. This sample includes further DNA sequences coding for the same CDR3. The chain carries TRBV28 and TRBJ1-6; 7 bases are a match to TRBD1. This CDR3 spans 14 amino acids. Losses at the gene ends were 6 bases for V and 5 bases for J; bases not matched to a gene: 4. The germline CDR1 and CDR2 sequences are MDHEN and SYDVKM. The CDR3 DNA is TGTGCCAGCAGCTGGGACAGAGATAATTCACCCCTCCACTTT. Translated, it gives CASSWDRDNSPLHF.

This clone was picked up a small number of times. The CDR3 loop reads CASSGDRGDLSQHF. DNA of the CDR3: TGTGCCAGCAGTGGAGACAGGGGAGATCTGTCCCAGCATTTT. V gene TRBV28 combines with J gene TRBJ1-5; 8 bases fit TRBD1. The V segment lost 5 bases and the J segment 11 bases; nucleotides outside the gene matches: 11. The CDR3 contains 14 residues. Germline assignment: CDR1 MDHEN and CDR2 SYDVKM.

In this sample, this clone turned up a few times. The chain employs TRBV4-3 and TRBJ1-2, with 7 bases lining up with TRBD1. CDR1 is LGHNA and CDR2 is YSLEER in the germline V gene. The length of the CDR3 is 14 residues. V shed 1 base, J shed 3 bases, and the junction held 2 bases outside the gene matches. CDR3 DNA: TGCGCCAGCAGCCAAGTAGGGGGCGACTATGGCTACACCTTC. Protein sequence: CASSQVGGDYGYTF.

This clone came up a few times. This chain uses TRBV27 with TRBJ2-6, with a possible D match to TRBD2 (6 bases). V was trimmed by 3 bases and J by 0 bases, leaving 15 bases between them. Looked up from germline, CDR1 is MNHEY and CDR2 is SMNVEV (reference sequence). This CDR3 has 18 residues. The CDR3 DNA reads TGTGCCAGCAGTTTGGAAGCGGGCACGATCTCTGGGGCCAACGTCCTGACTTTC. Its translation is CASSLEAGTISGANVLTF.

This clone was seen more than once but under ten times. V gene TRBV10-3 combines with J gene TRBJ1-1; possibly TRBD1 for D (6 bases). The CDR3 spans 15 residues. The V end was cut by 2 bases, the J end by 2 bases, with 12 bases between. CDR1 and CDR2 from the germline V gene are ENHRY and SYGVKD. The CDR3 loop reads CAISEPQQGNTEAFF. CDR3 DNA: TGTGCCATCAGTGAGCCGCAACAGGGAAACACTGAAGCTTTCTTT.

In this sample, this clone turned up many times. The DNA of the CDR3 is TGTGCCAGCAACATACGACAGGACACCGGGGAGCTGTTTTTT. Protein: CASNIRQDTGELFF. This chain uses TRBV2 with TRBJ2-2; perhaps TRBD1 as D (6 bases). V lost 7 bases and J lost 3, with 12 bases in between. The CDR3 has 14 amino acids. Germline V lookup: CDR1 SNHLY, CDR2 FYNNEI.

At least ten counts were recorded for this clone. The V and J genes are TRBV5-1 and TRBJ2-2, with 10 bases that match TRBD2. With V trimmed by 4 bases and J by 5 bases, 5 bases remained unmatched. The CDR3 is 15 amino acids. Per germline, CDR1 SGHRS and CDR2 YFSETQ. The CDR3 sequence: CASSLGLATTGELFF. CDR3 bases: TGCGCCAGCAGCCTGGGACTAGCGACGACCGGGGAGCTGTTTTTT.

This clone was picked up a small number of times. The chain uses TRBV25-1 and TRBJ2-3; perhaps TRBD2 as D (5 bases). The CDR3 has 15 amino acids. Germline CDR1 is MGHDK and CDR2 is SYGVNS. V lost 7 bases and J lost 5, with 19 bases in between. The CDR3 spells CASKRNSGSEDTQYF. CDR3 nucleotide sequence: TGTGCCAGCAAGAGGAATTCGGGGAGCGAAGATACGCAGTATTTT.

In this sample, this clone turned up a few times. V gene TRBV28 combines with J gene TRBJ2-5; 8 bases fit TRBD2. The end of the DNA is better explained by TRBJ2-7, so the J call may be wrong. This CDR3 is 15 amino acids long. Germline CDR1 and CDR2: MDHEN and SYDVKM. The CDR3 sequence is CASSPSGGVPHEQYF. Written as DNA, the CDR3 is TGTGCCAGCAGTCCCTCGGGAGGGGTCCCCCACGAGCAGTACTTC.

In this sample, this clone turned up many times. The chain couples TRBV2 to TRBJ2-7, with TRBD2 matching over 12 bases. The V segment lost 2 bases and the J segment 5 bases; nucleotides outside the gene matches: 28. CDR3 size: 23 residues. Germline-derived CDR1 and CDR2 are SNHLY and FYNNEI. The chain's CDR3 is CASSEPRDRASLAGGFLGDEQYF. The CDR3 bases are TGTGCCAGCAGTGAACCCCGGGACAGGGCGTCGCTAGCGGGGGGGTTTCTCGGGGACGAGCAGTACTTC.

This clone has a count of ten or more. This chain joins TRBV18 and TRBJ2-7, with TRBD2 matching 8 bases. CDR1 is KGHSH and CDR2 is LQKENI in the germline V gene. The CDR3 contains 17 residues. V shed 3 bases and J 5 bases; nucleotides not matched to a gene: 15. Here the CDR3 reads CASSPPRSGGVIDEQYF. Here the CDR3 DNA reads TGTGCCAGCTCACCTCCCCGGTCGGGGGGGGTGATCGACGAGCAGTACTTC.

The chain has TRBV7-9 and TRBJ2-2; TRBD1 is a possible D gene (5 bases). Trimming removed 4 bases from V and 6 bases from J, with 9 bases in between. The CDR3 has 13 residues. CDR1 SEHNR and CDR2 FQNEAQ come from the germline V gene (reference sequence). The CDR3 region has the DNA TGTGCCAGCAGCTGGAAAGGGGCCGGGGAGCTGTTTTTT. Translating it yields CASSWKGAGELFF.

This clone appeared many times. The chain carries TRBV10-2 and TRBJ1-2; 11 bases map to TRBD1. Germline V CDR1 and CDR2: WSHSY, SAAADI. The junction had 3 bases not matched to a gene; V was cut back by 6 bases and J by 3 bases. The length of the CDR3 is 14 residues. The CDR3 region is CASRGGQGDYGYTF. For the CDR3, the DNA is TGCGCCAGCAGGGGGGGACAGGGGGACTATGGCTACACCTTC.

This clone was picked up a small number of times. The gene calls are TRBV6-4 and TRBJ1-5; 8 bases align to TRBD1. There are 16 residues in the CDR3. The trim removed 9 bases at V and 2 bases at J, leaving 12 bases unmatched. Germline-derived CDR1 and CDR2 are MRHNA and SNTAGT. Here the CDR3 reads CAREAPGQGCNQPQHF. The CDR3 DNA reads TGTGCCAGGGAAGCGCCTGGACAGGGTTGCAATCAGCCCCAGCATTTT.

The rearrangement uses TRBV6-1 and TRBJ2-7, with D maybe TRBD2 (6 bases). The CDR3 contains 14 residues. Per the germline V gene, CDR1 is MNHNS and CDR2 is SASEGT. V was trimmed by 0 bases and J by 3 bases, leaving 9 bases between them. CDR3 bases: TGTGCCAGCAGTGAAGCGGGACTCGTCTACGAGCAGTACTTC. This translates into CASSEAGLVYEQYF.

This clone has just a few counts. The chain is built from TRBV18 and TRBJ2-7, with D perhaps matching TRBD2 (5 bases). The V gene's germline CDR1 is KGHSH and CDR2 LQKENI. The V end lost 4 bases, the J end lost 1 base, and 14 bases lay between the germline ends. The CDR3 extends over 15 amino acids. CDR3 amino acids: CASSRERVTSYEQYF. CDR3 bases: TGTGCCAGCTCACGGGAGAGGGTCACTTCCTACGAGCAGTACTTC.

This clone was recorded at least ten times. The chain recombines TRBV28 with TRBJ1-6; perhaps TRBD1 as D (5 bases). CDR3 length: 13 amino acids. Per germline, CDR1 MDHEN and CDR2 SYDVKM. V shed 4 bases and J shed 13 bases, with 14 bases lying between them. CDR3 residues: CASSSGFKGPLHF. The CDR3 DNA reads TGTGCCAGCAGTTCAGGGTTTAAAGGCCCCCTCCACTTT.

This clone has at least ten counts. The chain recombines TRBV5-4 with TRBJ2-7; 11 bases are a match to TRBD1. CDR3 size: 16 residues. The V and J ends lost 4 bases and 6 bases, in that order; junction bases with no gene match: 12. Germline CDR1 is SGHNT and CDR2 is YYREEE (reference sequence). The CDR3 protein is CASSPAPGQGGVEQYF. The CDR3 bases are TGTGCCAGCAGCCCCGCACCGGGACAGGGGGGAGTCGAGCAGTACTTC. The whole variable domain, filled in from reference TRBV5-4 and TRBJ2-7, reads ETGVTQSPTHLIKTRGQQVTLRCSSQSGHNTVSWYQQALGQGPQFIFQYYREEENGRGNFPPRFSGLQFPNYSSELNVNALELDDSALYLCASSPAPGQGGVEQYFGPGTRLTVT.